These T cell receptor beta chains were read from a single sample in a study of PD-1 blockade in classical Hodgkin lymphoma. This table comes from immunoSEQ multiplex PCR, and its TCRdb copy is limited to in-frame clones, with some not included. Seen here are about 93,000 clones, 78% observed once, and the top ten hold about a tenth. The sequences come from peripheral blood mononuclear cells (PBMCs), collected before the fourth cycle of nivolumab. The receptor source for this set is a human donor with classical Hodgkin lymphoma. Both conserved end residues are part of each CDR3. The order of the fields is D gene, clone size, V gene, J gene, CDR3 protein, CDR3 DNA. A D gene is named only where the DNA matches it firmly. A row's size may be missing; if present it is once, few, many or a size class.

D: .
size: .
V: TRBV7-2
J: TRBJ2-5
CDR3: CASSLELFVRVAYF
DNA: TGTGCCAGCAGCTTAGAGTTATTTGTGCGGGTAGCCTACTTC

D: .
size: .
V: TRBV19
J: TRBJ1-5
CDR3: CASSKGQISNQPQHF
DNA: TGTGCCAGTAGTAAAGGACAGATTAGCAATCAGCCCCAGCATTTT

D: TRBD1
size: once
V: TRBV6-5
J: TRBJ2-7
CDR3: CASSYQDRAGYEQYF
DNA: TGTGCCAGCAGTTACCAGGACAGGGCGGGGTACGAGCAGTACTTC

D: .
size: .
V: TRBV6-6
J: TRBJ2-1
CDR3: CASSSTDYNEQFF
DNA: TGTGCCAGCAGTTCGACAGATTACAATGAGCAGTTCTTC

D: .
size: .
V: TRBV29-1
J: TRBJ2-7
CDR3: CSAGISYEQYF
DNA: TGCAGCGCTGGAATTTCCTACGAGCAGTACTTC

D: TRBD1
size: few
V: TRBV6-5
J: TRBJ1-2
CDR3: CASSYTGTGYGYTF
DNA: TGTGCCAGCAGTTACACCGGGACAGGGTATGGCTACACCTTC

D: .
size: .
V: TRBV29-1
J: TRBJ2-7
CDR3: CSVEAGPYEQYF
DNA: TGCAGCGTTGAGGCAGGCCCCTACGAGCAGTACTTC

D: .
size: .
V: TRBV7-3
J: TRBJ2-2
CDR3: CASSPLMAGTGELFF
DNA: TGTGCCAGCAGCCCCCTTATGGCGGGCACCGGGGAGCTGTTTTTT

D: TRBD2
size: .
V: TRBV7-8
J: TRBJ2-7
CDR3: CASSLGGTSFYEQYF
DNA: TGTGCCAGCAGCTTAGGGGGGACTAGCTTCTACGAGCAGTACTTC

D: .
size: .
V: TRBV7-9
J: TRBJ2-5
CDR3: CASSLAQGQETQYF
DNA: TGTGCCAGCAGCTTAGCACAGGGCCAAGAGACCCAGTACTTC

D: TRBD1
size: .
V: TRBV2
J: TRBJ1-1
CDR3: CASSRLGQDMNTEAFF
DNA: TGTGCCAGCAGCAGGTTAGGACAGGATATGAACACTGAAGCTTTCTTT

D: .
size: .
V: TRBV7-3
J: TRBJ1-5
CDR3: CASSPLSPRVRNQPQHF
DNA: TGTGCCAGCAGCCCCCTCTCCCCGCGGGTTAGGAATCAGCCCCAGCATTTT

D: TRBD2
size: few
V: TRBV7-2
J: TRBJ2-7
CDR3: CASSLVGGTSGFSYEQYF
DNA: TGTGCCAGCAGCTTAGTAGGGGGGACTAGCGGGTTCTCCTACGAGCAGTACTTC

D: TRBD1
size: .
V: TRBV9
J: TRBJ1-1
CDR3: CASSVGQGALNTEAFF
DNA: TGTGCCAGCAGCGTCGGACAGGGGGCTTTGAACACTGAAGCTTTCTTT

D: .
size: once
V: TRBV7-6
J: TRBJ2-1
CDR3: CASSFQGSRSYNEQFF
DNA: TGTGCCAGCAGCTTCCAGGGTTCCCGCTCCTACAATGAGCAGTTCTTC

D: TRBD1
size: .
V: TRBV5-5
J: TRBJ1-5
CDR3: CASSWGTGGNNQPQHF
DNA: TGTGCCAGCAGCTGGGGGACAGGGGGGAACAATCAGCCCCAGCATTTT

D: .
size: .
V: TRBV5-1
J: TRBJ2-7
CDR3: CASTLTGTWNTYEQYF
DNA: TGCGCCAGCACCCTAACCGGGACATGGAACACCTACGAGCAGTACTTC

D: .
size: .
V: TRBV7-3
J: TRBJ2-3
CDR3: CASSMTGEGDTQYF
DNA: TGTGCCAGCAGCATGACAGGGGAGGGAGATACGCAGTATTTT

D: .
size: .
V: TRBV5-4
J: TRBJ2-1
CDR3: CASSVGQNNEQFF
DNA: TGTGCCAGCAGCGTGGGACAAAACAATGAGCAGTTCTTC

D: TRBD2
size: .
V: TRBV2
J: TRBJ2-4
CDR3: CASRPSGGWDIQYF
DNA: TGTGCCAGCAGACCTAGCGGGGGATGGGACATTCAGTACTTC

D: .
size: .
V: TRBV11-2
J: TRBJ2-7
CDR3: CASSPLGGVQSYEQYF
DNA: TGTGCCAGCAGCCCATTAGGGGGGGTCCAGTCCTACGAGCAGTACTTC

D: .
size: .
V: TRBV2
J: TRBJ2-2
CDR3: CASGGAGTWDTGELFF
DNA: TGTGCCAGCGGAGGGGCCGGGACCTGGGACACCGGGGAGCTGTTTTTT

D: TRBD2
size: .
V: TRBV7-9
J: TRBJ2-7
CDR3: CASSALSGRIYEQYF
DNA: TGTGCCAGCAGCGCCCTGAGCGGGAGAATCTACGAGCAGTACTTC

D: .
size: .
V: TRBV4-2
J: TRBJ1-2
CDR3: CASSQDLGHYGYTF
DNA: TGTGCCAGCAGCCAAGATCTAGGCCACTATGGCTACACCTTC

D: .
size: .
V: TRBV7-2
J: TRBJ2-3
CDR3: CASSPYPRQDTQYF
DNA: TGTGCCAGCAGCCCATATCCTCGTCAGGATACGCAGTATTTT

D: .
size: .
V: TRBV5-1
J: TRBJ2-1
CDR3: CASSLERGWNEQFF
DNA: TGCGCCAGCAGCTTAGAAAGGGGCTGGAATGAGCAGTTCTTC

D: TRBD2
size: .
V: TRBV6-5
J: TRBJ2-7
CDR3: CASSYGLGHNEQYF
DNA: TGTGCCAGCAGTTACGGACTAGGGCATAACGAGCAGTACTTC

D: .
size: .
V: TRBV27
J: TRBJ2-3
CDR3: CASSFRPPIVTGTLTDTQYF
DNA: TGTGCCAGCAGTTTCCGACCCCCCATCGTCACAGGGACTTTGACAGATACGCAGTATTTT

D: .
size: .
V: TRBV9
J: TRBJ2-7
CDR3: CASSVNPLAALYEQYF
DNA: TGTGCCAGCAGCGTAAACCCACTAGCAGCCCTCTACGAGCAGTACTTC

D: TRBD1
size: once
V: TRBV10-3
J: TRBJ2-1
CDR3: CAISEFRGLYNEQFF
DNA: TGTGCCATCAGTGAGTTTAGGGGGCTGTACAATGAGCAGTTCTTC

D: .
size: once
V: TRBV10-3
J: TRBJ1-4
CDR3: CAISEGGTNEKLFF
DNA: TGTGCCATCAGTGAAGGGGGGACTAATGAAAAACTGTTTTTT

D: TRBD1
size: .
V: TRBV7-9
J: TRBJ1-3
CDR3: CASSPGGNRGLSGNTIYF
DNA: TGTGCCAGCAGCCCAGGTGGAAACAGGGGGCTCTCTGGAAACACCATATATTTT

D: .
size: .
V: TRBV6-5
J: TRBJ1-2
CDR3: CASSKTVFYGYTF
DNA: TGTGCCAGCAGTAAGACAGTTTTCTATGGCTACACCTTC